The 30 T cell receptor beta chains presented below share a single source sample, sequenced in a study of T cells in Graves' hyperthyroidism and ophthalmopathy. The TCR beta CDR3 regions underwent amplification using RNA transcripts as the source. Initially, a first-round RT-PCR of the TCR CDR3 employed the HTBI primer set. TCRdb independently ran MiXCR on the multiplex PCR reads; one entry per CDR3 protein. Among hundreds of thousands of distinct CDR3 sequences listed, approximately 13% were seen once. Sequences were obtained from blood. These TCRs come from a woman aged 25 to 39 with Graves' hyperthyroidism that later progressed to Graves' ophthalmopathy.

The chain employs TRBV30 and TRBJ1-3; 10 bases map to TRBD1. The CDR3 has 16 residues. Germline CDR1 GTSNPN, CDR2 SVGIG (reference sequence). The ends lost 3 bases at V and 3 bases at J; junction bases unmatched: 8. The CDR3 loop is CAWSKPGTGDGNTIYF. The CDR3 DNA is TGTGCCTGGAGCAAACCCGGGACAGGGGATGGAAACACCATATATTTT.

There are many counts of this clonotype. The chain couples TRBV30 to TRBJ2-5; D unresolved. Between the trimmed V and J ends, which lost 0 bases and 3 bases, there was a span of 14 bases. The CDR3 covers 15 residues. Germline CDR1 and CDR2: GTSNPN and SVGIG (reference sequence). The CDR3 DNA follows: TGTGCCTGGAGTGTACTTGGTCGGCTAAAAGAGACCCAGTACTTC. Encoded protein: CAWSVLGRLKETQYF.

In this sample, this clonotype turned up many times. The genes are TRBV13 and TRBJ2-1; 12 nucleotides align to TRBD2. Per germline, CDR1 PRHDT and CDR2 FYEKMQ (reference sequence). V trimming: 4 bases; J trimming: 9 bases; junction bases outside the gene matches: 10. This CDR3 region has 16 residues. In DNA form, the CDR3 reads TGTGCCAGCAGCTCTTCACTAGCGGGAGGTGTAGGTGAGCAGTTCTTC. It specifies CASSSSLAGGVGEQFF.

The rearrangement links TRBV19 to TRBJ2-3; D might be TRBD1 or TRBD2, each matching 6 bases. The germline V and J ends were trimmed by 1 base and 7 bases, with 18 bases remaining between them. Looked up from germline, CDR1 is LNHDA and CDR2 is SQIVND (reference sequence). There are 16 residues in the CDR3. CDR3 amino acids: CASSIGGAAPANTQYF. The CDR3 bases are TGTGCCAGTAGTATAGGGGGGGCGGCCCCGGCAAATACGCAGTATTTT.

At least ten counts were recorded for this clonotype. This rearrangement joins TRBV28 to TRBJ2-3; weak D call: TRBD1 (5 bases). Germline CDR1 MDHEN, CDR2 SYDVKM. The CDR3 length is 15 residues. The germline V and J ends were trimmed by 1 base and 5 bases, with 13 bases remaining between them. CDR3 sequence reads: CASSLYRSAQDTQYF. Here the CDR3 DNA reads TGTGCCAGCAGTTTATACAGGTCGGCACAAGATACGCAGTATTTT.

The chain recombines TRBV20-1 with TRBJ2-7; the D gene is possibly TRBD2 (6 bases). The CDR3 covers 13 residues. Trimming cost V 5 bases and J 7 bases, with 18 bases left between them. Germline-derived CDR1 and CDR2 are DFQATT and SNEGSKA (reference sequence). CDR3 DNA sequence: TGCAGTGCTGGGACGGGAGTTCCGGGGGAGCAGTACTTC. Its translation is CSAGTGVPGEQYF.

This clonotype was counted at least ten times. V gene TRBV12-3 or TRBV12-4 combines with J gene TRBJ2-3; 7 nucleotides match TRBD2. The CDR3 spans 17 residues. The J segment lost 7 bases and the V segment lost 8 bases, leaving 21 bases of the junction unmatched. The CDR3, as DNA: TGTGCCAGCTCTTTGCCCGGGACCGGACTAGTAGGAAATACGCAGTATTTT. Translation: CASSLPGTGLVGNTQYF.

This clonotype has only a few counts. The chain joins TRBV28 to TRBJ2-5; 7 positions agree with TRBD1. J gave up 2 bases and V 6 bases, and 6 bases lay outside the gene matches. Germline CDR1 and CDR2: MDHEN and SYDVKM. The CDR3 loop spans 14 amino acids. The chain's CDR3 is CASRADRNQETQYF. In DNA form, the CDR3 reads TGTGCCAGCAGGGCGGACAGGAATCAAGAGACCCAGTACTTC.

This clonotype was found many times. The CDR3, as DNA: TGCAGTGCTAGTCGACTAGCGGGCCAAGAGACCCAGTACTTC. This encodes CSASRLAGQETQYF. This chain uses TRBV20-1 with TRBJ2-5, with 10 bases matching TRBD2. Germline V CDR1 and CDR2: DFQATT, SNEGSKA (reference sequence). This CDR3 is 14 amino acids long. Losses at the gene ends were 3 bases for V and 1 base for J; bases not matched to a gene: 2.

This clonotype was recorded many times. The chain employs TRBV11-3 and TRBJ2-3; 8 bases are shared with TRBD1. The J segment lost 6 bases and the V segment lost 5 bases, leaving 10 bases of the junction unmatched. From germline, CDR1 is SGHNT and CDR2 YENEEA. This CDR3 comprises 15 residues. Here the CDR3 reads CASSLRQGAWDTQYF. CDR3 nucleotides: TGTGCCAGCAGCCTTCGGCAGGGGGCGTGGGATACGCAGTATTTT.

This clonotype was seen ten or more times. The chain is built from TRBV5-1 and TRBJ2-5; the D gene is possibly TRBD2 (5 bases). Trimming took 2 bases from V and 4 from J, leaving 15 bases between them. The CDR3 sequence is 15 residues long. Germline V CDR1 and CDR2: SGHRS, YFSETQ. This CDR3 is CASSFQRLASETQYF. Here the CDR3 DNA reads TGCGCCAGCAGCTTCCAACGGCTAGCTTCAGAGACCCAGTACTTC.

This clonotype was detected many times. The V gene is TRBV12-3 or TRBV12-4, the J gene TRBJ1-6, with no clear D. The CDR3 consists of 16 residues. V was trimmed by 5 bases and J by 5 bases, leaving 16 bases between them. The DNA of the CDR3 is TGTGCCAGCAGTCAGGAAGGACCGTTGAATAATTCACCCCTCCACTTT. It is translated as CASSQEGPLNNSPLHF.

The chain has TRBV5-4 and TRBJ2-3; TRBD1 matches at 7 bases. The V and J ends lost 0 bases and 7 bases, in that order; junction bases with no gene match: 5. CDR1 is SGHNT, CDR2 YYREEE, per germline (reference sequence). The CDR3 extends over 14 amino acids. CDR3 amino acids: CASSLDGQDNTQYF. CDR3 nucleotide sequence: TGTGCCAGCAGCTTGGATGGACAGGATAATACGCAGTATTTT. The full variable domain, its missing parts supplied by reference TRBV5-4 and TRBJ2-3, is ETGVTQSPTHLIKTRGQQVTLRCSSQSGHNTVSWYQQALGQGPQFIFQYYREEENGRGNFPPRFSGLQFPNYSSELNVNALELDDSALYLCASSLDGQDNTQYFGPGTRLTVL.

This clonotype was counted at least ten times. This chain joins TRBV14 and TRBJ2-3; possibly TRBD1 or TRBD2 for D (5 bases each). CDR1 and CDR2 (germline): SGHDN, FVKESK. The CDR3 runs to 15 residues. Trimming left V 3 bases short and J 0 bases short, with 10 bases between. The CDR3 protein is CASSHLGESTDTQYF. The CDR3 coding sequence is TGTGCCAGCAGCCATCTAGGGGAGAGCACAGATACGCAGTATTTT. The variable domain in full, with the rest retrieved from reference TRBV14 and TRBJ2-3, is EAGVTQFPSHSVIEKGQTVTLRCDPISGHDNLYWYRRVMGKEIKFLLHFVKESKQDESGMPNNRFLAERTGGTYSTLKVQPAELEDSGVYFCASSHLGESTDTQYFGPGTRLTVL.

This chain connects TRBV18 to TRBJ1-5; D perhaps matches TRBD1 (5 bases). The CDR3 is 14 residues long. Germline CDR1 is KGHSH and CDR2 is LQKENI. Between the trimmed V and J ends, which lost 3 bases and 4 bases, there was a span of 10 bases. This CDR3 is CASSPQDNNQPQHF. The DNA of the CDR3 is TGTGCCAGCTCACCCCAGGACAATAATCAGCCCCAGCATTTT.

This clonotype was detected a few times. This chain joins TRBV28 and TRBJ2-7, with D perhaps matching TRBD1 (6 bases). Trimming cost V 3 bases and J 8 bases, with 8 bases left between them. Germline V gene lookup returns CDR1 MDHEN and CDR2 SYDVKM. This CDR3 region has 11 residues. This CDR3 is CASSFRGQQYF. The CDR3 nucleotides read TGTGCCAGCAGTTTCAGGGGACAGCAGTACTTC. The full variable domain, rest sourced from reference TRBV28 and TRBJ2-7, is DVKVTQSSRYLVKRTGEKVFLECVQDMDHENMFWYRQDPGLGLRLIYFSYDVKMKEKGDIPEGYSVSREKKERFSLILESASTNQTSMYLCASSFRGQQYFGPGTRLTVT.

As concerns this clonotype: Mismatch with germline at one junction end may stem from a read error. This chain uses TRBV3-1 with TRBJ2-2, with 10 positions matching TRBD2. The germline gives CDR1 LGHDT, CDR2 YNNKEL (reference sequence). The CDR3 is 16 residues long. The CDR3 region has the DNA TGTGCCAGCAGCCAAGAGTGGGGACTAGCGTCCGGGGGGCTGTTTTTT. Its translation is CASSQEWGLASGGLFF.

A remark on this clonotype: At one end the junction does not follow the germline gene, possibly because of a read error. The chain has TRBV7-3 and TRBJ1-6, with TRBD1 as a possible D gene (5 bases). The CDR3 runs to 15 residues. Germline assignment: CDR1 SGHTA and CDR2 FQGTGA. The chain's CDR3 is CVSSLTAGVNSPRHF. DNA of the CDR3: TGTGTCAGCAGCTTAACGGCGGGGGTAAATTCACCCCGCCACTTT.

This clonotype has at least ten counts. This rearrangement joins TRBV6-1 to TRBJ1-4; the match to TRBD1 covers 10 bases. Germline V gene lookup returns CDR1 MNHNS and CDR2 SASEGT. The CDR3 consists of 15 residues. With 5 bases clipped from V and 12 bases from J, the junction kept 12 bases outside the gene matches. As DNA, the CDR3 is TGTGCCAGCAGTCCGAGCCGGGACAGGGGTTTGGAACTGTTTTTT. This encodes CASSPSRDRGLELFF.

The V and J genes are TRBV11-3 and TRBJ2-7; TRBD2 aligns across 8 bases. Germline CDR1 is SGHNT and CDR2 is YENEEA. CDR3 size: 15 residues. The J segment lost 2 bases and the V segment lost 1 base, leaving 4 bases of the junction unmatched. The CDR3 loop reads CASSLAAGVTYEQYF. In DNA form, the CDR3 reads TGTGCCAGCAGCTTAGCAGCGGGAGTTACCTACGAGCAGTACTTC.

This clonotype was seen many times. The chain employs TRBV11-2 and TRBJ1-2; D is possibly TRBD1 (6 bases). Trimming removed 3 bases from V and 3 bases from J, with 11 bases in between. The CDR3 is made up of 14 amino acids. Per germline, CDR1 SGHAT and CDR2 FQNNGV. CDR3 DNA: TGTGCCAGCAGCTTTCCGGACAGCGACTATGGCTACACCTTC. This codes for CASSFPDSDYGYTF.

This clonotype was seen a handful of times. This rearrangement joins TRBV24-1 to TRBJ2-3; 13 nucleotides agree with TRBD2. CDR1 and CDR2 (germline): KGHDR, SFDVKD. J lost 6 bases, V lost 4 bases, and 6 bases had no gene match. The CDR3 has 16 amino acids. CDR3 coding DNA: TGTGCCACCAGTGACGTAACTAGCGGGAGGGCCGATACGCAGTATTTT. Its translation is CATSDVTSGRADTQYF.

This clonotype was seen ten or more times. The chain is built from TRBV28 and TRBJ1-4; no clear D. Germline V gene data show CDR1 as MDHEN and CDR2 as SYDVKM. V dropped 10 bases and J dropped 7 bases, with 7 bases sitting between them. CDR3 length equals 10 residues. CDR3 bases: TGTGCCACCGCCAGTGAAAAACTGTTTTTT. It yields the protein CATASEKLFF.

This chain links TRBV28 with TRBJ1-1, with 7 bases aligning to TRBD1. The CDR3 loop spans 16 amino acids. Germline trimming cut 3 bases from V and 3 bases from J; bases unmatched to any gene: 10. The germline CDR1 and CDR2 sequences are MDHEN and SYDVKM. CDR3 region: CASSFSQGGGYTEAFF. CDR3 nucleotides: TGTGCCAGCAGTTTTAGCCAGGGGGGGGGGTACACTGAAGCTTTCTTT. Full variable domain (outside the CDR3, taken from reference TRBV28 and TRBJ1-1): DVKVTQSSRYLVKRTGEKVFLECVQDMDHENMFWYRQDPGLGLRLIYFSYDVKMKEKGDIPEGYSVSREKKERFSLILESASTNQTSMYLCASSFSQGGGYTEAFFGQGTRLTVV.

This clonotype showed up many times. The chain links TRBV18 to TRBJ1-1; D is unclear. The length of the CDR3 is 15 residues. The germline gives CDR1 KGHSH, CDR2 LQKENI. Deletions cut 3 bases from V and 2 bases from J, with 13 bases between. The CDR3 sequence: CASSPNARSNTEAFF. CDR3 bases: TGTGCCAGCTCACCCAACGCCAGAAGTAACACTGAAGCTTTCTTT. Using reference TRBV18 and TRBJ1-1 for the parts outside the CDR3, the full variable domain is NAGVMQNPRHLVRRRGQEARLRCSPMKGHSHVYWYRQLPEEGLKFMVYLQKENIIDESGMPKERFSAEFPKEGPSILRIQQVVRGDSAAYFCASSPNARSNTEAFFGQGTRLTVV.

This chain connects TRBV6-1 to TRBJ1-5, with 7 bases fitting TRBD1. V shed 6 bases and J 5 bases; nucleotides not matched to a gene: 7. CDR3 length: 14 amino acids. Germline V gene lookup returns CDR1 MNHNS and CDR2 SASEGT. CDR3 sequence reads: CASSRGGFYQPQHF. DNA of the CDR3: TGTGCCAGCAGCAGGGGGGGGTTTTATCAGCCCCAGCATTTT.

This clonotype was observed many times. The chain combines TRBV30 with TRBJ1-2, with D hard to call. Germline V gene sequence: CDR1 GTSNPN, CDR2 SVGIG (reference sequence). The CDR3 is 13 residues long. The CDR3 is CALQTATNYGYTF. The CDR3 DNA reads as TGTGCTCTCCAAACAGCCACTAACTATGGCTACACCTTC. The whole variable domain, remainder taken from reference TRBV30 and TRBJ1-2, is SQTIHQWPATLVQPVGSPLSLECTVEGTSNPNLYWYRQAAGRGLQLLFYSVGIGQISSEVPQNLSASRPQDRQFILSSKKLLLSDSGFYLCALQTATNYGYTFGSGTRLTVV.

This clonotype was counted ten times or more. The gene calls are TRBV12-3 or TRBV12-4 and TRBJ2-1; 7 bases line up with TRBD1. J lost 4 bases, V lost 10 bases, and 16 bases had no gene match. CDR3 length: 16 residues. The CDR3 nucleotides are TGTGCCACTCAGACAGGGAAGTTCCCTACGTACAATGAGCAGTTCTTC. This sequence encodes CATQTGKFPTYNEQFF.

The sample holds a few counts of this clonotype. J is TRBJ1-5 and V is TRBV12-3 or TRBV12-4, with a tentative D call TRBD1 (5 bases). Trimming took off 1 base at V and 9 bases at J, with 16 bases between the two ends. The CDR3 covers 15 residues. DNA for the CDR3: TGTGCCAGCAGTTTAGGGGCCCCGGGGGGTACGCCCCAGCATTTT. Translated: CASSLGAPGGTPQHF.

Many counts were recorded for this clonotype. The rearrangement links TRBV2 to TRBJ2-1; 12 bases are a match to TRBD1. Germline lookup yields CDR1 SNHLY and CDR2 FYNNEI. V shed 7 bases, J shed 9 bases, and the junction held 10 bases outside the gene matches. This CDR3 has 15 amino acids. Here the CDR3 reads CASTKRGTGGREQFF. The CDR3 bases are TGTGCCAGCACCAAAAGAGGGACAGGGGGCCGTGAGCAGTTCTTC.